Given below is one T cell receptor (beta chain) in context. The CDR3 spans 16 residues. The germline V gene encodes CDR1 SNHLY and CDR2 FYNNEI. The germline V and J ends were trimmed by 3 bases and 1 base, with 13 bases remaining between them. RNA in amounts of about 0.45 to 1 ug was reverse transcribed with random hexamers. The TCR beta CDR3 was amplified by immunoSEQ multiplex PCR across 54 Vbeta, 13 Jbeta. Each CDR3 protein gets one entry after TCRdb re-called the immunoSEQ multiplex PCR reads with MiXCR. Of about 200,000 distinct CDR3 sequences in the sample, about 95% were seen once. The source of the sample is a study of CD8 T cells in Susac syndrome. The sequenced target, TCR beta, came from blood CD8+ and CD4+ T cells. TEMRA cells were FACS-enriched and CD8+ and CD4+ T cells negatively isolated.

Sequencing was carried out using CD4+ T cells from PBMCs. V gene TRBV2 combines with J gene TRBJ1-5; D ambiguous. This receptor was taken from a human donor with multiple sclerosis. The chain's CDR3 is CASSDRAFGSNQPQHF. CDR3 nucleotide sequence: TGTGCCAGCAGTGATAGGGCATTCGGGAGCAATCAGCCCCAGCATTTT.